The following is a TCR beta chain sequence with its context. Its target is unknown. Across several immunoSEQ plates, the genomic DNA of each subset was split evenly. The assay was immunoSEQ multiplex PCR, and TCRdb's table has in-frame clones only and misses some. The data show about 1.5 million clones, approximately 96% seen once. V lost 6 bases, J lost 2 bases, and 14 bases lay in between. This CDR3 contains 14 residues. CDR1 is LNHDA and CDR2 is SQIVND in the germline V gene (reference sequence). This entry is derived from a study of shared clonotypes between healthy human individuals. Study-wide results and limits: The generation probabilities recorded for non-shared clonotypes fell below those of clonotypes shared by all four donors. Roughly 5% of naive CD4 clonotypes were common to several donors.

The chain has TRBV19 and TRBJ2-7, with a weak D call TRBD2 (5 bases). This clonotype originated in a man aged 25-40 years in good health. The specimen was naive CD4+ T cells sorted from blood. Subset in this sample: CD45RA+ positively selected. CDR3 in DNA: TGTGCCAGTAGGAGCCGGGATCCACCCTACGAGCAGTACTTC. Translating it yields CASRSRDPPYEQYF.